The rows below give T cell receptor beta chains drawn from one sample of a study of vaccination and CD4 T cells after COVID-19. These TCRs are of unknown antigen specificity. MiXCR, run by TCRdb on the PCR reads, gives a single entry per CDR3 protein. Among some 11,000 distinct CDR3 sequences listed, roughly 60% were seen once. The material sequenced was CD4+ T cells from blood, cultured in vitro, taken before SARS-CoV-2 vaccination. The receptors were sampled from a human donor who had recovered from COVID-19. Both conserved end residues are part of each CDR3. The D gene is left open where the match is weak. Clone size appears in some rows only: once, few, many, or a class for an expanded clone.

j_call: TRBJ2-7
d_call: TRBD1
clone_size: NA
v_call: TRBV7-9
cdr3_aa: CASSLVQGAVDEQYF
cdr3_nt: TGTGCCAGCAGCTTAGTTCAGGGGGCGGTTGACGAGCAGTACTTC

j_call: TRBJ2-2
d_call: TRBD2
clone_size: NA
v_call: TRBV20-1
cdr3_aa: CSASRLAEGTGELFF
cdr3_nt: TGCAGTGCTAGCAGGCTAGCGGAGGGCACCGGGGAGCTGTTTTTT

j_call: TRBJ1-2
d_call: TRBD1
clone_size: NA
v_call: TRBV10-3
cdr3_aa: CAIREQGANYGYTF
cdr3_nt: TGTGCCATCAGAGAACAGGGGGCTAACTATGGCTACACCTTC

j_call: TRBJ1-5
d_call: NA
clone_size: NA
v_call: TRBV24-1
cdr3_aa: CATSGGFSNQPQHF
cdr3_nt: TGTGCCACCTCGGGGGGCTTTAGCAATCAGCCCCAGCATTTT

j_call: TRBJ1-1
d_call: NA
clone_size: medium-sized
v_call: TRBV6-5
cdr3_aa: CASSSLSGRAVTEAFF
cdr3_nt: TGTGCCAGCAGTTCTCTGTCGGGCAGGGCCGTTACTGAAGCTTTCTTT

j_call: TRBJ1-2
d_call: NA
clone_size: NA
v_call: TRBV9
cdr3_aa: CASSSPRAGNYGYTF
cdr3_nt: TGTGCCAGCAGCTCGCCCCGCGCAGGAAACTATGGCTACACCTTC

j_call: TRBJ2-1
d_call: NA
clone_size: NA
v_call: TRBV10-3
cdr3_aa: CAISEARAWDEQFF
cdr3_nt: TGTGCCATCAGTGAGGCCCGGGCCTGGGATGAGCAGTTCTTC

j_call: TRBJ2-6
d_call: NA
clone_size: once
v_call: TRBV7-3
cdr3_aa: CASSLGPSGANVLTF
cdr3_nt: TGTGCCAGCAGCTTAGGGCCATCTGGGGCCAACGTCCTGACTTTC

j_call: TRBJ2-7
d_call: NA
clone_size: NA
v_call: TRBV6-1
cdr3_aa: CASSALMWSGEQYF
cdr3_nt: TGTGCCAGCAGCGCACTTATGTGGTCTGGGGAGCAGTACTTC

j_call: TRBJ1-5
d_call: NA
clone_size: NA
v_call: TRBV28
cdr3_aa: CASSLTGQPQHF
cdr3_nt: TGTGCCAGCAGTTTAACGGGGCAGCCCCAGCATTTT

j_call: TRBJ1-5
d_call: NA
clone_size: NA
v_call: TRBV7-2
cdr3_aa: CASSYRVSNQPQHF
cdr3_nt: TGTGCCAGCAGCTACAGGGTTTCCAATCAGCCCCAGCATTTT

j_call: TRBJ1-1
d_call: TRBD1
clone_size: few
v_call: TRBV7-9
cdr3_aa: CASSDWTGGAVAEAFF
cdr3_nt: TGTGCCAGCAGCGACTGGACAGGGGGCGCGGTGGCTGAAGCTTTCTTT

j_call: TRBJ2-5
d_call: TRBD2
clone_size: NA
v_call: TRBV11-3
cdr3_aa: CASSFGGSGETQYF
cdr3_nt: TGTGCCAGCAGCTTCGGCGGGAGCGGGGAGACCCAGTACTTC

j_call: TRBJ1-5
d_call: NA
clone_size: NA
v_call: TRBV6-5
cdr3_aa: CASSLDSSGNQPQHF
cdr3_nt: TGTGCCAGCAGTTTGGACAGCTCAGGCAATCAGCCCCAGCATTTT

j_call: TRBJ1-6
d_call: NA
clone_size: NA
v_call: TRBV5-4
cdr3_aa: CASSLEGKDSPLHF
cdr3_nt: TGTGCCAGCAGCTTGGAGGGCAAGGATTCACCCCTCCACTTT

j_call: TRBJ2-1
d_call: TRBD2
clone_size: NA
v_call: TRBV24-1
cdr3_aa: CATSETLAGKSSEQFF
cdr3_nt: TGTGCCACCAGTGAGACACTAGCGGGAAAGTCCAGTGAGCAGTTCTTC

j_call: TRBJ1-1
d_call: NA
clone_size: few
v_call: TRBV20-1
cdr3_aa: CSARTDVVVAEAFF
cdr3_nt: TGCAGTGCTAGAACCGACGTGGTGGTGGCTGAAGCTTTCTTT

j_call: TRBJ1-2
d_call: NA
clone_size: few
v_call: TRBV21-1
cdr3_aa: CASSPGRDRYTF
cdr3_nt: TGTGCCAGCAGCCCTGGCAGGGATCGCTACACCTTC

j_call: TRBJ2-3
d_call: TRBD2
clone_size: NA
v_call: TRBV27
cdr3_aa: CASSFSGTRGWYTQYF
cdr3_nt: TGTGCCAGCAGTTTCTCCGGGACTAGGGGTTGGTATACGCAGTATTTT

j_call: TRBJ2-3
d_call: NA
clone_size: NA
v_call: TRBV28
cdr3_aa: CASSSGAHTDTQYF
cdr3_nt: TGTGCCAGCAGTTCTGGGGCCCACACAGATACGCAGTATTTT

j_call: TRBJ2-2
d_call: TRBD2
clone_size: few
v_call: TRBV6-5
cdr3_aa: CASSSRTSHGAGELFF
cdr3_nt: TGTGCCAGCAGTTCCCGGACTAGCCATGGAGCCGGGGAGCTGTTTTTT

j_call: TRBJ2-5
d_call: TRBD1
clone_size: few
v_call: TRBV24-1
cdr3_aa: CATSDAGTGQETQYF
cdr3_nt: TGTGCCACCAGTGATGCCGGGACAGGACAAGAGACCCAGTACTTC